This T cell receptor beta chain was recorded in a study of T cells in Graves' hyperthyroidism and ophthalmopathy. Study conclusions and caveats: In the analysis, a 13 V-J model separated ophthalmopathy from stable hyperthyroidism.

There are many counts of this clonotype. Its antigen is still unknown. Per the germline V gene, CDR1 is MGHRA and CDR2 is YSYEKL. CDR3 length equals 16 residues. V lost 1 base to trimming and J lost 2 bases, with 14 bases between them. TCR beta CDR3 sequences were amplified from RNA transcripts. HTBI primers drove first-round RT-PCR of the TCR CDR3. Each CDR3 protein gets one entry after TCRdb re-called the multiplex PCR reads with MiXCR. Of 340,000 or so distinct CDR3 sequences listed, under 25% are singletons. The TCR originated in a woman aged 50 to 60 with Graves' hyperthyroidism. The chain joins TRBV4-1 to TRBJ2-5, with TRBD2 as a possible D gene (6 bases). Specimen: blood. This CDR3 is CASSQVAGGIQETQYF. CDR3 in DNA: TGCGCCAGCAGCCAAGTGGCCGGGGGAATACAAGAGACCCAGTACTTC.